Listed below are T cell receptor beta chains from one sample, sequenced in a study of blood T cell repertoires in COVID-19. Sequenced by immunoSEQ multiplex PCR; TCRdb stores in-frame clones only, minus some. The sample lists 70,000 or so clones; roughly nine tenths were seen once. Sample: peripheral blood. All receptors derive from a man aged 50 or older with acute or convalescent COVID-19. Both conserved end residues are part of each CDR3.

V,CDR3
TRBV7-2,CASSLQGAYTGELFF
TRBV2,CASSTRGNSNQPQHF
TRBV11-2,CASSLVGGAANIQYF
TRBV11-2,CASSLGQGTRPATNEKLFF
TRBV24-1,CATSDPGDRFQHF
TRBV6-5,CASSYISTDTQYF
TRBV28,CASSSSLDRFSAFF
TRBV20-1,CSAIERYTQYF
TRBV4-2,CASSPRQGKIDQPQHF
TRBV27,CASSSMELALGELFF
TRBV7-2,CASSLEGGLVWETQYF
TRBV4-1,CASSPGQRAADEQFF
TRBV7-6,CASSRGTRNRETQYF
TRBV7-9,CASSLEVGGTEAFF
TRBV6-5,CASGDRGIDYGYTF
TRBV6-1,CASSDRGVGNIQYF
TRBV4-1,CASSQDYRSINEKLFF
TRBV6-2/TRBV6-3,CASGPWTGGSERTQYF
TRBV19,CASSKGGSSYNSPLHF
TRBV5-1,CASSPTGVQGAGYTF
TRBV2,CASSEDYTTTQYF
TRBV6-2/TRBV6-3,CASSYPSVGELFF
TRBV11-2,CASSPGLAPYNEQFF
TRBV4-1,CASSQDPTGGGQPQHF
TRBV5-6,CASSLPTGIQTGANVLTF
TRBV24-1,CATSESGTGVYGYTF
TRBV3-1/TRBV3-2,CASSQDSSRAEDYGYTF
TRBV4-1,CASSQAPGGSEVEAFF
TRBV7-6,CASSPPPVTDRAEQYF
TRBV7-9,CASSFPTVESDTQYF
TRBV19,CASSIVSGGQKTQYF
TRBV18,CASSPTGWDGYTF
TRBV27,CASRELAGEVEQFF
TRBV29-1,CSAAPTGGDTEAFF
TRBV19,CASSIMAGSDTQYF
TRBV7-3,CASSLTQEGTQYF
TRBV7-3,CASSLDRKETQYF
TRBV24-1,CATSDSAKGPGLLLDTQYF
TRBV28,CASSWTGYYGYTF
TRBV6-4,CASPTRGDYEQYF
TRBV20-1,CSASEGPDYGYTF
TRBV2,CASTGTSVTDTQYF
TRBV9,CASSVAGVGNSPLHF
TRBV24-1,CATSDRGEQFF
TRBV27,CASSLEGQGGKLFF
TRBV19,CASSTLQGVNTEAFF
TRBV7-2,CASTRDRGHLETQYF
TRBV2,CASSGQLTDTQYF
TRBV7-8,CASSSQDRVGQPQHF
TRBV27,CASSFHPTSGGPGELFF
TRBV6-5,CASSPIVSLAGMQFF
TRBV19,CASSMVGGNQPQHF
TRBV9,CASSAEGLGNNSPLHF
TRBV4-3,CASSQVFSSGGVYNEQFF